The following is a T cell receptor (beta chain) sequence with its context. As handled by the study authors: Quantification of nucleated cells was approximated via reference gene primer amplification. TCRdb keeps only in-frame clones here, not all; method: immunoSEQ multiplex PCR. V, J and clone size derive from that table, while D and trimming were established from the DNA sequence. The sample consists of some 200,000 clones, 94% of them appearing once. V trimming: 5 bases; J trimming: 5 bases; junction bases outside the gene matches: 9. The CDR3 spans 17 residues. Germline CDR1 and CDR2: SGHVS and FNYEAQ. The sample originates from a study of blood T cell repertoires in COVID-19. Study context: From the United States, Italy and Spain came samples of acute and convalescent COVID-19. Sources were T cells, B-cell-depleted T cells, or PBMCs; the material itself was cDNA or gDNA.

Sequenced sample: peripheral blood. The chain links TRBV7-6 to TRBJ2-1; TRBD2 agrees at 13 bases. The clonotype was recovered from a young man with COVID-19, enrolled during active disease. The CDR3 sequence is CASSRGLAGEIHNEQFF. CDR3 DNA sequence: TGTGCCAGCAGCCGCGGACTAGCGGGGGAGATCCACAATGAGCAGTTCTTC.